This passage covers 27 T cell receptor beta chains from one sample sequenced in a study of T cell responses to AZD1222 COVID-19 vaccine. Profiling relied on immunoSEQ multiplex PCR, and the TCRdb table lists in-frame clones only, not all of them. The table includes approximately 130,000 clones, 85% to 95% detected once. Source: peripheral blood, taken on day 0 of AZD1222 vaccination. Source of these receptors: an adult in good health.

V is TRBV6-5 and J is TRBJ2-5, with 8 positions matching TRBD1. The CDR3 spans 13 residues. The J segment lost 5 bases and the V segment lost 6 bases, leaving 5 bases of the junction unmatched. Germline loops: CDR1 MNHEY, CDR2 SVGAGI. Written as DNA, the CDR3 is TGTGCCAGCAGGACAAACAGGGGGGAGACCCAGTACTTC. It is translated as CASRTNRGETQYF.

The chain uses TRBV5-6 and TRBJ1-1; D gene ambiguous. This CDR3 is 15 amino acids long. With 3 bases removed from V and 0 bases from J, the gap between germline ends came to 12 bases. The germline gives CDR1 SGHDT, CDR2 YYEEEE. CDR3 sequence reads: CASSYLGEMNTEAFF. The CDR3 bases are TGTGCCAGCAGCTACCTCGGGGAGATGAACACTGAAGCTTTCTTT.

V and J are TRBV10-3 and TRBJ1-2; D may be TRBD1 (5 bases). Germline-derived CDR1 and CDR2 are ENHRY and SYGVKD. The CDR3 has 15 amino acids. V gave up 0 bases and J gave up 7 bases, with 15 bases separating them. CDR3 sequence reads: CAISESNVRVVGYTF. The DNA for the CDR3 is TGTGCCATCAGTGAGTCGAATGTCAGGGTAGTTGGCTACACCTTC.

This chain uses TRBV9 with TRBJ1-6; D is ambiguous. The CDR3 consists of 13 residues. The V gene lost 0 bases and the J gene lost 13 bases, with 11 bases spanning the gap. Germline V gene data show CDR1 as SGDLS and CDR2 as YYNGEE. The CDR3 region is CASSVDGIPPLHF. The DNA of the CDR3 is TGTGCCAGCAGCGTAGACGGCATCCCGCCCCTCCACTTT.

The chain employs TRBV6-6 and TRBJ1-1; the D gene is possibly TRBD1 (6 bases). V gave up 10 bases and J gave up 3 bases, with 18 bases separating them. The CDR3 loop spans 14 amino acids. CDR1 and CDR2 from the germline V gene are MNHNY and SVGAGI (reference sequence). The CDR3 sequence: CATLIDRSYTEAFF. CDR3 bases: TGTGCCACCTTAATCGACAGGTCTTACACTGAAGCTTTCTTT.

V gene TRBV29-1 combines with J gene TRBJ2-3; D perhaps matches TRBD2 (5 bases). This CDR3 is built from 13 residues. The germline V gene has CDR1 SQVTM and CDR2 ANQGSEA. Trimming left V 3 bases short and J 6 bases short, with 13 bases between. CDR3 in DNA: TGCAGCGTTGAGTTCTCGTCGGGGGATACGCAGTATTTT. Amino acid sequence: CSVEFSSGDTQYF.

V is TRBV3-1 (or the pseudogene TRBV3-2) and J is TRBJ1-1, with 7 bases matching TRBD1. The CDR3 spans 14 residues. Looked up from germline, CDR1 is LGHDT and CDR2 is YNNKEL (reference sequence). V trimming: 7 bases; J trimming: 3 bases; junction bases outside the gene matches: 8. CDR3 nucleotides: TGTGCCAGCACCCCAGGGGGTTTGGACACTGAAGCTTTCTTT. Translating it yields CASTPGGLDTEAFF.

The chain links TRBV7-9 to TRBJ1-2, with D possibly TRBD1 on 5 matching bases. The V gene's germline CDR1 is SEHNR and CDR2 FQNEAQ (reference sequence). The CDR3 has 14 residues. V was clipped by 1 base and J by 3 bases, with 9 bases between them. The CDR3 bases are TGTGCCAGCAGCTTAGGCAGGGAAGACTATGGCTACACCTTC. It specifies CASSLGREDYGYTF.

The chain has TRBV27 and TRBJ1-3; D gene unclear. V was clipped by 8 bases and J by 4 bases, with 15 bases between them. The germline gives CDR1 MNHEY, CDR2 SMNVEV (reference sequence). The CDR3 is 14 residues long. The CDR3 protein is CASSSGLRGNTIYF. The CDR3 bases are TGTGCCAGCTCCTCGGGGTTGCGGGGAAACACCATATATTTT.

The rearrangement links TRBV5-4 to TRBJ1-2; 9 nucleotides line up with TRBD1. In germline, CDR1 is SGHNT, CDR2 YYREEE (reference sequence). J lost 2 bases, V lost 2 bases, and 1 base had no gene match. There are 14 residues in the CDR3. The CDR3 region is CASSFDRGNYGYTF. For the CDR3, the DNA is TGTGCCAGCAGCTTCGACAGGGGGAACTATGGCTACACCTTC. The full variable domain, completed using reference TRBV5-4 and TRBJ1-2, is ETGVTQSPTHLIKTRGQQVTLRCSSQSGHNTVSWYQQALGQGPQFIFQYYREEENGRGNFPPRFSGLQFPNYSSELNVNALELDDSALYLCASSFDRGNYGYTFGSGTRLTVV.

V and J are TRBV19 and TRBJ2-1; 9 bases are a match to TRBD1. The germline gives CDR1 LNHDA, CDR2 SQIVND (reference sequence). The CDR3 runs to 13 residues. The junction had 5 bases not matched to a gene; V was cut back by 11 bases and J by 3 bases. The CDR3 coding sequence is TGTGCCGTCCGGGACAGGGTCTACAATGAGCAGTTCTTC. It yields the protein CAVRDRVYNEQFF. Full variable domain (missing parts from reference TRBV19 and TRBJ2-1): DGGITQSPKYLFRKEGQNVTLSCEQNLNHDAMYWYRQDPGQGLRLIYYSQIVNDFQKGDIAEGYSVSREKKESFPLTVTSAQKNPTAFYLCAVRDRVYNEQFFGPGTRLTVL.

The CDR3 reads CASSTWTGVRTDTQYF. As DNA, the CDR3 is TGTGCCAGTAGTACATGGACAGGGGTAAGAACAGATACGCAGTATTTT. The rearrangement joins TRBV19 to TRBJ2-3; 9 nucleotides match TRBD1. Germline CDR1 and CDR2: LNHDA and SQIVND (reference sequence). J gave up 3 bases and V 4 bases, and 8 bases lay outside the gene matches. There are 16 residues in the CDR3.

This clone appeared a single time. The genes are TRBV5-3 and TRBJ2-7, with D unresolved. TRBV5-3 is known as an ORF, though its function is uncertain. The V gene lost 1 base and the J gene lost 1 base, with 12 bases spanning the gap. This CDR3 is 15 amino acids long. The CDR3 loop reads CARSLCPTTSYEQYF. The CDR3 nucleotides are TGTGCCAGAAGCTTGTGTCCAACCACGTCCTACGAGCAGTACTTC.

The chain combines TRBV27 with TRBJ1-2; D remains unclear. Germline CDR1 and CDR2: MNHEY and SMNVEV (reference sequence). V lost 5 bases to trimming and J lost 5 bases, with 18 bases between them. This CDR3 contains 15 residues. CDR3 nucleotide sequence: TGTGCCAGCAGTCCGGACTCTTCAGCAATATATGGCTACACCTTC. This translates into CASSPDSSAIYGYTF.

The chain combines TRBV5-5 with TRBJ1-2, with D possibly matching TRBD1 (5 bases). V lost 4 bases and J lost 7, with 17 bases in between. The germline CDR1 and CDR2 sequences are SGHKS and YYEKEE (reference sequence). This CDR3 is built from 14 residues. The CDR3 DNA follows: TGTGCCAGCAGCCCCTCCCCCTCAGGGTTTGGCTACACCTTC. Translated: CASSPSPSGFGYTF.

This clone was seen once. This chain uses TRBV18 with TRBJ1-5, with TRBD1 as a possible D gene (6 bases). Trimming cost V 5 bases and J 0 bases, with 11 bases left between them. This CDR3 is 15 amino acids long. Germline CDR1 KGHSH, CDR2 LQKENI. In DNA form, the CDR3 reads TGTGCCAGCTCATCCCAGGGGAATAGCAATCAGCCCCAGCATTTT. This sequence encodes CASSSQGNSNQPQHF.

This clone was detected once. The chain uses TRBV19 and TRBJ1-1; D might be TRBD1 (6 bases). Germline-derived CDR1 and CDR2 are LNHDA and SQIVND (reference sequence). The CDR3 runs 15 residues. V was shortened by 3 bases and J by 4 bases, with 15 bases between the two germline ends. DNA of the CDR3: TGTGCCAGTAGTATCGTTCCGGGGGCAAGCACTGAAGCTTTCTTT. Protein: CASSIVPGASTEAFF.

This sequence joins TRBV29-1 and TRBJ1-1; a weak D match, TRBD1 (6 bases). V was shortened by 7 bases and J by 3 bases, with 15 bases between the two germline ends. CDR1 is SQVTM, CDR2 ANQGSEA, per germline. This CDR3 is built from 13 residues. CDR3 bases: TGCAGCGCCACGGGGGCCGGGGACACTGAAGCTTTCTTT. As protein: CSATGAGDTEAFF.

The rearrangement links TRBV9 to TRBJ2-1; the match to TRBD2 covers 14 bases. The CDR3 is 19 residues long. The J segment lost 3 bases and the V segment lost 4 bases, leaving 12 bases of the junction unmatched. Per germline, CDR1 SGDLS and CDR2 YYNGEE. DNA of the CDR3: TGTGCCAGCAGCCCTACCGGGACTAGCGGGGGATTCAGCTACAATGAGCAGTTCTTC. The encoded protein is CASSPTGTSGGFSYNEQFF.

This chain joins TRBV5-4 and TRBJ2-2, with 8 bases that match TRBD1. Germline V lookup: CDR1 SGHNT, CDR2 YYREEE (reference sequence). V gave up 1 base and J gave up 3 bases; unmatched junction bases: 5. The CDR3 covers 16 residues. The CDR3 sequence: CASSLSQGADTGELFF. CDR3 coding DNA: TGTGCCAGCAGCTTGTCCCAGGGGGCCGACACCGGGGAGCTGTTTTTT.

On this clone itself: Additional DNA sequences in this sample encode the identical CDR3. The rearrangement joins TRBV27 to TRBJ1-5; D not resolved. Trimming cost V 3 bases and J 4 bases, with 4 bases left between them. Germline V CDR1 and CDR2: MNHEY, SMNVEV (reference sequence). CDR3 length equals 12 residues. CDR3 in amino acids: CASSFINQPQHF. For the CDR3, the DNA is TGTGCCAGCAGTTTCATTAATCAGCCCCAGCATTTT.

V and J are TRBV12-3 or TRBV12-4 and TRBJ1-1, with D tentatively TRBD1 (5 bases). The CDR3 extends over 13 amino acids. V was shortened by 4 bases and J by 3 bases, with 9 bases between the two germline ends. CDR3 DNA sequence: TGTGCCAGCAGTTACCAGGGAGACACTGAAGCTTTCTTT. Translating gives CASSYQGDTEAFF.

This rearrangement joins TRBV7-8 to TRBJ1-2; D might be TRBD1 (6 bases). The CDR3 extends over 19 amino acids. V lost 5 bases, J lost 6 bases, and 31 bases lay in between. Germline loops: CDR1 SGHVS, CDR2 FQNEAQ. DNA for the CDR3: TGTGCCAGCAGCCAACGACTTCCTCACAGGGTTAATGGGCTCAATGGCTACACCTTC. Encoded protein: CASSQRLPHRVNGLNGYTF.

The V and J genes are TRBV25-1 and TRBJ2-5; possibly TRBD2 for D (6 bases). The V gene lost 3 bases and the J gene lost 3 bases, with 14 bases spanning the gap. Germline loops: CDR1 MGHDK, CDR2 SYGVNS. CDR3 length: 15 amino acids. The CDR3 DNA sequence: TGTGCCAGCAGTGACCGGGGTTGGGGGGAAGAGACCCAGTACTTC. Amino acids: CASSDRGWGEETQYF.

This clone was found once. The junction departs from germline at one end; a sequencing error may be responsible. CDR3 sequence reads: CASSPSGGPRIF. DNA of the CDR3: TGTGCCAGCAGCCCTAGCGGGGGCCCTCGGATCTTC. This chain links TRBV27 with TRBJ2-1; 10 nucleotides match TRBD2. The CDR3 covers 12 residues. Looked up from germline, CDR1 is MNHEY and CDR2 is SMNVEV (reference sequence).

This clone was counted a few times. The CDR3 protein is CASSQVLGDIYGYTF. CDR3 bases: TGCGCCAGCAGCCAAGTTTTAGGGGACATCTATGGCTACACCTTC. The chain combines TRBV4-1 with TRBJ1-2; possible D gene TRBD1, 6 bases. The germline CDR1 and CDR2 sequences are MGHRA and YSYEKL. CDR3 size: 15 residues. V dropped 1 base and J dropped 4 bases, with 13 bases sitting between them.

This chain joins TRBV5-5 and TRBJ2-2, with 9 positions matching TRBD1. Germline V CDR1 and CDR2: SGHKS, YYEKEE (reference sequence). This CDR3 is built from 17 residues. V dropped 4 bases and J dropped 0; count of bases not matched to a gene: 7. The CDR3 nucleotides read TGTGCCAGCAGCCTGAGGACAGGGGCCGCGAACACCGGGGAGCTGTTTTTT. Its protein product is CASSLRTGAANTGELFF.